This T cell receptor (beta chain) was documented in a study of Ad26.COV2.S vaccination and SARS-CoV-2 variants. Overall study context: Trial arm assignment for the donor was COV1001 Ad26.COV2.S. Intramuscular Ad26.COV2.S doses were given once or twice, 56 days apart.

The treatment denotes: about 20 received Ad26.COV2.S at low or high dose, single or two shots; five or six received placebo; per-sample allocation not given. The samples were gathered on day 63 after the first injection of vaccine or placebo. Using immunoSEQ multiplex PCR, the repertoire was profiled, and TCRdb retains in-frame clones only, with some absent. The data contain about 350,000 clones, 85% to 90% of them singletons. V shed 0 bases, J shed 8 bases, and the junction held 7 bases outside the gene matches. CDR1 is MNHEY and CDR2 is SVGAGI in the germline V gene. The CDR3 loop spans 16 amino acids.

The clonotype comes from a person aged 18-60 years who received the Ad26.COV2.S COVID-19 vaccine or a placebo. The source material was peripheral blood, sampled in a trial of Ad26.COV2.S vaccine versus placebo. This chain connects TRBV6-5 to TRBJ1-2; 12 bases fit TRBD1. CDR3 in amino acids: CASSYSGQGAPGGYTF. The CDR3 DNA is TGTGCCAGCAGTTACTCGGGACAGGGGGCGCCGGGAGGCTACACCTTC.